The 5 T cell receptor beta chains listed next were all sequenced from one sample in a study of blood T cell repertoires in COVID-19. The method was immunoSEQ multiplex PCR; TCRdb's version includes in-frame clones alone and lacks a portion of them. The profile shows approximately 300,000 clones, around 83% of them singletons. The sequencing sample was made of peripheral blood. These receptors originate from a woman in her fifties or sixties with acute or convalescent COVID-19.

CDR3 loop: CASTPTTTSYNEQFF. Written as DNA, the CDR3 is TGTGCCAGCACCCCGACAACAACCTCCTACAATGAGCAGTTCTTC. This chain joins TRBV2 and TRBJ2-1; unclear D gene. The ends were cut back, 7 bases at V and 0 bases at J, with 13 bases in the middle. Looked up from germline, CDR1 is SNHLY and CDR2 is FYNNEI. The CDR3 is made up of 15 amino acids.

The CDR3 region is CASSSQGEGTDTQYF. Written as DNA, the CDR3 is TGCGCCAGCAGCTCACAGGGGGAGGGCACAGATACGCAGTATTTT. The rearrangement joins TRBV5-1 to TRBJ2-3; 8 nucleotides match TRBD1. V shed 3 bases, J shed 1 base, and the junction held 4 bases outside the gene matches. Looked up from germline, CDR1 is SGHRS and CDR2 is YFSETQ. The CDR3 sequence is 15 residues long. Full variable domain (rest looked up from reference TRBV5-1 and TRBJ2-3): KAGVTQTPRYLIKTRGQQVTLSCSPISGHRSVSWYQQTPGQGLQFLFEYFSETQRNKGNFPGRFSGRQFSNSRSEMNVSTLELGDSALYLCASSSQGEGTDTQYFGPGTRLTVL.

This chain connects TRBV5-4 to TRBJ1-4, with 10 bases lining up with TRBD1. This CDR3 spans 15 amino acids. CDR1 and CDR2 from the germline V gene are SGHNT and YYREEE (reference sequence). The trim removed 4 bases at V and 4 bases at J, leaving 4 bases unmatched. The CDR3 is CASSVDRGRNEKLFF. The CDR3 DNA is TGTGCCAGCAGCGTAGACAGGGGGCGTAATGAAAAACTGTTTTTT.

The rearrangement links TRBV7-2 to TRBJ2-1, with 8 nucleotides matching TRBD2. The CDR3 covers 16 residues. The V segment lost 5 bases and the J segment 5 bases; nucleotides outside the gene matches: 11. CDR1 and CDR2 (germline): SGHTA, FQGNSA. The CDR3, as DNA: TGTGCCAGCAGCCTGCAAGCGGGAGCCTCAAACAATGAGCAGTTCTTC. It yields the protein CASSLQAGASNNEQFF.

This clone was counted a few times. The CDR3 here is CASSLNGGNIQYF. The CDR3 DNA sequence: TGTGCCAGCAGCTTGAACGGAGGGAACATTCAGTACTTC. The gene calls are TRBV5-8 and TRBJ2-4, with D maybe TRBD2 (6 bases). Trimming took 1 base from V and 7 from J, leaving 9 bases between them. This CDR3 has 13 residues. Germline loops: CDR1 SGHTS, CDR2 YDEGEE. Together with reference TRBV5-8 and TRBJ2-4, the CDR3 gives the full variable domain: EAGVTQSPTHLIKTRGQQATLRCSPISGHTSVYWYQQALGLGLQFLLWYDEGEERNRGNFPPRFSGRQFPNYSSELNVNALELEDSALYLCASSLNGGNIQYFGAGTRLSVL.